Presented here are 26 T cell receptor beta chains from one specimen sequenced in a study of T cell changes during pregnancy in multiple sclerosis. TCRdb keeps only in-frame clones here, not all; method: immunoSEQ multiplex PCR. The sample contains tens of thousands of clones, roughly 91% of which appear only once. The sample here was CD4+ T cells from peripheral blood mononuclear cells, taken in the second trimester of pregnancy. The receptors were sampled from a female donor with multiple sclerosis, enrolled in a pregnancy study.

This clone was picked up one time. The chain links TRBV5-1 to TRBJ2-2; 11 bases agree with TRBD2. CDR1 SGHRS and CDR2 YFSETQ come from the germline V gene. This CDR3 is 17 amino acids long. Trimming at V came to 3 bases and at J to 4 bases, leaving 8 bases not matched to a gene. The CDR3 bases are TGCGCCAGCAGCTCAGGGACTAGCGGAGGATCCACCGGGGAGCTGTTTTTT. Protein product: CASSSGTSGGSTGELFF.

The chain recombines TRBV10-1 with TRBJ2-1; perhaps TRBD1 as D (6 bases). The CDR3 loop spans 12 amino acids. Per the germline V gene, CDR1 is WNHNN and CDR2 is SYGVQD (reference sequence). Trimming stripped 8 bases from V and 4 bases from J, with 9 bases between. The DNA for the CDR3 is TGCGCCAGCGGGGGCCAATACAATGAGCAGTTCTTC. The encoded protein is CASGGQYNEQFF.

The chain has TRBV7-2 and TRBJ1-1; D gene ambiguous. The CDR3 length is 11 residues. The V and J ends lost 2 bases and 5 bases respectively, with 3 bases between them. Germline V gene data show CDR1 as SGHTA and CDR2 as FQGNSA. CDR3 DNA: TGTGCCAGCAGCTTACTGACTGAAGCTTTCTTT. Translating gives CASSLLTEAFF. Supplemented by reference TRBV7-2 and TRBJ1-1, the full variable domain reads GAGVSQSPSNKVTEKGKDVELRCDPISGHTALYWYRQSLGQGLEFLIYFQGNSAPDKSGLPSDRFSAERTGGSVSTLTIQRTQQEDSAVYLCASSLLTEAFFGQGTRLTVV.

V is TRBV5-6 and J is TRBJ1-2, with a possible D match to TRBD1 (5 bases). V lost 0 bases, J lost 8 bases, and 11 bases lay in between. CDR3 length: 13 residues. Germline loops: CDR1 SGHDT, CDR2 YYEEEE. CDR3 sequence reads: CASSLVQGDGYTF. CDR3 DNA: TGTGCCAGCAGCTTGGTTCAGGGTGACGGCTACACCTTC.

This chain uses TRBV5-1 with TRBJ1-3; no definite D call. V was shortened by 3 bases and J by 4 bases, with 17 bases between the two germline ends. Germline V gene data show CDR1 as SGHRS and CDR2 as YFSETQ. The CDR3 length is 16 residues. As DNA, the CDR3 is TGCGCCAGCAGCTCCGGAGGGCGGGGAGGAGGAAACACCATATATTTT. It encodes CASSSGGRGGGNTIYF.

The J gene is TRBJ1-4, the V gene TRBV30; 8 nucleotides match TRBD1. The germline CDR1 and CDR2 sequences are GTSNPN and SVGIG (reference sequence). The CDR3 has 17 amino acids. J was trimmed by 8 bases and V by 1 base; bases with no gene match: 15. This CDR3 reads CAWSAGTGVMILEKLFF. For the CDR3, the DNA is TGTGCCTGGAGTGCTGGGACAGGAGTAATGATCCTCGAAAAACTGTTTTTT.

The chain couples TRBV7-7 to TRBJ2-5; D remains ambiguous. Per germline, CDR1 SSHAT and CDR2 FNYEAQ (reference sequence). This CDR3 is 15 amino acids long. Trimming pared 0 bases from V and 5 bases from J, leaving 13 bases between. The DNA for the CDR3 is TGTGCCAGCAGCTTAGCGGGCGACGGTGGGGAGACCCAGTACTTC. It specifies CASSLAGDGGETQYF.

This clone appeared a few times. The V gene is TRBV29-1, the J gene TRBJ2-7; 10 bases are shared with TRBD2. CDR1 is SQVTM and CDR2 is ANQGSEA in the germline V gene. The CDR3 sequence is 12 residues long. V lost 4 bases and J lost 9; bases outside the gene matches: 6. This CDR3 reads CSVGLAGVWQYF. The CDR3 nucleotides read TGCAGCGTTGGGCTAGCGGGAGTCTGGCAGTACTTC.

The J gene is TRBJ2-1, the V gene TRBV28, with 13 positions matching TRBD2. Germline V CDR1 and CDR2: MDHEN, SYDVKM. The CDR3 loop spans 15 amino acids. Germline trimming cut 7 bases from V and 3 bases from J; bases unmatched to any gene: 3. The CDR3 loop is CASNRLAGGYNEQFF. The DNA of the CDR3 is TGTGCCAGCAACCGACTAGCGGGAGGCTACAATGAGCAGTTCTTC.

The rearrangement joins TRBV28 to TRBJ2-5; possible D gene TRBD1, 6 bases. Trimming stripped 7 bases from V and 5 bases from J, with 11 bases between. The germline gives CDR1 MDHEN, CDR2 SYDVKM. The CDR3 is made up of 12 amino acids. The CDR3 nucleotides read TGTGCCAGCAATACAGGGTCGGAGACCCAGTACTTC. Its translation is CASNTGSETQYF.

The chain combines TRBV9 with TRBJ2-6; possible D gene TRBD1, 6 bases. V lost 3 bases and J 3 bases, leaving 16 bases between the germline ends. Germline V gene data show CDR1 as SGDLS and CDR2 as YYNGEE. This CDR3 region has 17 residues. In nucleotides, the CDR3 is TGTGCCAGCAGCGGAGTTGGGCAGGGGTATGGGGCCAACGTCCTGACTTTC. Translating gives CASSGVGQGYGANVLTF.

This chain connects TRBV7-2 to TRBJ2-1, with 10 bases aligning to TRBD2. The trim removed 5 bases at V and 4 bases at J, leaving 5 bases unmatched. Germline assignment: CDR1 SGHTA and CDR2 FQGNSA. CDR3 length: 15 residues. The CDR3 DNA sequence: TGTGCCAGCAGCACACGACTAGCGGGTTACAATGAGCAGTTCTTC. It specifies CASSTRLAGYNEQFF.

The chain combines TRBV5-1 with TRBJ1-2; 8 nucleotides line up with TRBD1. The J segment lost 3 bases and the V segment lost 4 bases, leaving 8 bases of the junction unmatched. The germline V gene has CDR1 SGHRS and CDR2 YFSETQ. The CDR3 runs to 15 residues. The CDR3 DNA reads TGCGCCAGCAGCCCGGAGGGACAGGCGGACTATGGCTACACCTTC. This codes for CASSPEGQADYGYTF.

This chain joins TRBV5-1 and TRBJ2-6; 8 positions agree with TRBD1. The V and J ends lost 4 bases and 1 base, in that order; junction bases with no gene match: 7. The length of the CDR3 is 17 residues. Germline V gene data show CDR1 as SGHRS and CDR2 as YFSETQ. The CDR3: CASSVTGDGSGANVLTF. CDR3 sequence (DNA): TGCGCCAGCAGCGTGACAGGGGATGGTTCTGGGGCCAACGTCCTGACTTTC.

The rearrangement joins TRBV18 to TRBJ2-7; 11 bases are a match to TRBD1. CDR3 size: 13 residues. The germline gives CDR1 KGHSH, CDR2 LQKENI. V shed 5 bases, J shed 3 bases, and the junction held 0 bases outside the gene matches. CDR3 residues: CASSGTGGYEQYF. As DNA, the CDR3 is TGTGCCAGCTCAGGGACAGGGGGCTACGAGCAGTACTTC.

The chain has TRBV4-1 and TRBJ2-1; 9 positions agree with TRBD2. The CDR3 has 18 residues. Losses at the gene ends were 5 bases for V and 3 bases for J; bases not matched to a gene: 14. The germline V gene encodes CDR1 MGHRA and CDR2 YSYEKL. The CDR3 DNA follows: TGCGCCAGCAGCAAGGACATAGCGGGAGCGAGCCGCTACAATGAGCAGTTCTTC. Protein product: CASSKDIAGASRYNEQFF.

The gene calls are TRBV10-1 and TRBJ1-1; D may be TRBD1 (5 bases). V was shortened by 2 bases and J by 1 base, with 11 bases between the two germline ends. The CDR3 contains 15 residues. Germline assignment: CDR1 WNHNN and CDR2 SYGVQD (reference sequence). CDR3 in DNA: TGCGCCAGCAGTGAGGAACAGGACCGGAACACTGAAGCTTTCTTT. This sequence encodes CASSEEQDRNTEAFF.

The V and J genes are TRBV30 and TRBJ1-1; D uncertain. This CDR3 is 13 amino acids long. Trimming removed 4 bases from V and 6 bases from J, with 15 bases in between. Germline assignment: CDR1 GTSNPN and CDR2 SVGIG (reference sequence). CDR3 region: CAWTSGYIPEAFF. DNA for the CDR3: TGTGCCTGGACAAGCGGCTACATCCCTGAAGCTTTCTTT. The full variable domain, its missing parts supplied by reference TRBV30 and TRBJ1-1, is SQTIHQWPATLVQPVGSPLSLECTVEGTSNPNLYWYRQAAGRGLQLLFYSVGIGQISSEVPQNLSASRPQDRQFILSSKKLLLSDSGFYLCAWTSGYIPEAFFGQGTRLTVV.

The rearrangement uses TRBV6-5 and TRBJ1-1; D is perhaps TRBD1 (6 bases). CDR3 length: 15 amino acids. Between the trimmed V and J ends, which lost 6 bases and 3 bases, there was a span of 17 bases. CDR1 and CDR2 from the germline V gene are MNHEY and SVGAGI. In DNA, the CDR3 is TGTGCCAGCAGGGGTTCGGGGGCGGGGGACACTGAAGCTTTCTTT. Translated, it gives CASRGSGAGDTEAFF.

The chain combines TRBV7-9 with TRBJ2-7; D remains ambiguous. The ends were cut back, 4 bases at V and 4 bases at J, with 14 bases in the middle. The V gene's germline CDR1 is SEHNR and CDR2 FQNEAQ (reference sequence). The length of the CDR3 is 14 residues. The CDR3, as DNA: TGTGCCAGCAGCTCAACAGCCAACCCGTACGAGCAGTACTTC. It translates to CASSSTANPYEQYF.

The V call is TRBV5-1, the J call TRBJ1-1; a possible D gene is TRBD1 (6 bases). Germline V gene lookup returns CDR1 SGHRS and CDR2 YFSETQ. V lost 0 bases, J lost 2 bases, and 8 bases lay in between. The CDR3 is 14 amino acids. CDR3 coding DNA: TGCGCCAGCAGCTTGGACAGGGTTAACACTGAAGCTTTCTTT. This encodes CASSLDRVNTEAFF. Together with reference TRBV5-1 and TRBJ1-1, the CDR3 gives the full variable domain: KAGVTQTPRYLIKTRGQQVTLSCSPISGHRSVSWYQQTPGQGLQFLFEYFSETQRNKGNFPGRFSGRQFSNSRSEMNVSTLELGDSALYLCASSLDRVNTEAFFGQGTRLTVV.

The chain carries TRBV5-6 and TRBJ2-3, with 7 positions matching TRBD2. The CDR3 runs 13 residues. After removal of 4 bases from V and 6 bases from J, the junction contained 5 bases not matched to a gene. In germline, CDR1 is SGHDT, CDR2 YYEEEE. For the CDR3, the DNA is TGTGCCAGCAGCCCCCGGGGGGAGGATACGCAGTATTTT. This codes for CASSPRGEDTQYF.

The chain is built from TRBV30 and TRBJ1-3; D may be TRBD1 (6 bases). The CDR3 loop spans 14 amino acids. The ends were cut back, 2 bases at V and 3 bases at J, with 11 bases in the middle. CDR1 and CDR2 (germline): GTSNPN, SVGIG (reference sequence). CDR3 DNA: TGTGCCTGGAGTAGGGAGGGGGTTGGAAACACCATATATTTT. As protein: CAWSREGVGNTIYF.

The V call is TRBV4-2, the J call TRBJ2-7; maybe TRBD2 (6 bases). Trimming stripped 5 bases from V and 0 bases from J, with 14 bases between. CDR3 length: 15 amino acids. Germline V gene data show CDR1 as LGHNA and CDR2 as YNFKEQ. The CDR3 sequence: CASSYRDGSSYEQYF. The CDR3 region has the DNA TGTGCCAGCAGCTATAGGGACGGGAGCTCCTACGAGCAGTACTTC.

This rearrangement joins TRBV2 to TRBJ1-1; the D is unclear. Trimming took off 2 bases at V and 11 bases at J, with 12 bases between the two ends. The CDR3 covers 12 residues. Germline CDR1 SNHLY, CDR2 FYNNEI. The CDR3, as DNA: TGTGCCAGCAGTGAACTCCGGGGTGAGGCTTTCTTT. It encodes CASSELRGEAFF. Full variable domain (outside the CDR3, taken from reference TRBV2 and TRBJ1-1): EPEVTQTPSHQVTQMGQEVILRCVPISNHLYFYWYRQILGQKVEFLVSFYNNEISEKSEIFDDQFSVERPDGSNFTLKIRSTKLEDSAMYFCASSELRGEAFFGQGTRLTVV.

CDR3 DNA: TGTGCCAGCAGCCTTACAGGGGGCACTGAAGCTTTCTTT. This translates into CASSLTGGTEAFF. This sequence joins TRBV11-3 and TRBJ1-1; 8 bases are shared with TRBD1. Germline loops: CDR1 SGHNT, CDR2 YENEEA. J was trimmed by 4 bases and V by 5 bases; bases with no gene match: 3. CDR3 length: 13 amino acids.